These 30 T cell receptor beta chains share one sample of origin, sequenced in a study of TIL therapy for anti-PD-1-resistant metastatic lung cancer. This sample's time point: pre-treatment sample, taken before nivolumab and TIL therapy. Most excised metastases sampled were pleural nodules or supraclavicular lymph nodes. Sequencing used immunoSEQ v3. Some clones are missing from TCRdb's copy, which holds only in-frame ones; the method was immunoSEQ multiplex PCR. The table has about 12,000 clones, roughly 50% seen once. The sequencing used tumor tissue, collected at baseline. The source of these receptors is a person aged 25-80 years with non-small cell lung cancer.

In its sample, this clone is medium-sized. The CDR3 here is CASSITATNEKLFF. The CDR3 region has the DNA TGTGCCAGTAGTATAACAGCAACTAATGAAAAACTGTTTTTT. The chain couples TRBV19 to TRBJ1-4; D remains ambiguous. Germline V gene lookup returns CDR1 LNHDA and CDR2 SQIVND (reference sequence). This CDR3 region has 14 residues. The V end was cut by 2 bases, the J end by 0 bases, with 4 bases between. Using reference TRBV19 and TRBJ1-4 for the parts outside the CDR3, the full variable domain is DGGITQSPKYLFRKEGQNVTLSCEQNLNHDAMYWYRQDPGQGLRLIYYSQIVNDFQKGDIAEGYSVSREKKESFPLTVTSAQKNPTAFYLCASSITATNEKLFFGSGTQLSVL.

This clone was seen a few times. The V and J genes are TRBV2 and TRBJ1-1; TRBD1 matches 7 bases. Germline CDR1 and CDR2: SNHLY and FYNNEI. The CDR3 contains 13 residues. The V segment lost 5 bases and the J segment 3 bases; nucleotides outside the gene matches: 3. The CDR3 region has the DNA TGTGCCAGCAGTCACGACAGGGACACTGAAGCTTTCTTT. As protein: CASSHDRDTEAFF.

The chain is built from TRBV27 and TRBJ2-6; no definite D call. V lost 4 bases and J 0 bases, leaving 10 bases between the germline ends. Germline CDR1 and CDR2: MNHEY and SMNVEV (reference sequence). CDR3 size: 16 residues. CDR3 residues: CASSSGRYSGANVLTF. DNA for the CDR3: TGTGCCAGCAGTTCCGGACGGTACTCTGGGGCCAACGTCCTGACTTTC.

This sequence joins TRBV6-5 and TRBJ2-7; D might be TRBD1 or TRBD2, each matching 5 bases. The germline V gene has CDR1 MNHEY and CDR2 SVGAGI. This CDR3 spans 13 amino acids. V shed 8 bases and J shed 1 base, with 12 bases lying between them. The CDR3 nucleotides read TGTGCCAGCTTCCGGGACGGTTCCTACGAGCAGTACTTC. Amino acids: CASFRDGSYEQYF.

This clone occurred a few times. This chain joins TRBV27 and TRBJ2-3; possible D gene TRBD2, 6 bases. Trimming took off 0 bases at V and 6 bases at J, with 10 bases between the two ends. This CDR3 is 14 amino acids long. Germline CDR1 is MNHEY and CDR2 is SMNVEV (reference sequence). The CDR3 loop is CASSLSFGGDTQYF. The CDR3, as DNA: TGTGCCAGCAGTTTATCATTTGGGGGGGATACGCAGTATTTT.

This chain connects TRBV27 to TRBJ1-5, with 9 nucleotides matching TRBD1. In germline, CDR1 is MNHEY, CDR2 SMNVEV (reference sequence). The CDR3 is 14 residues long. The ends lost 6 bases at V and 7 bases at J; junction bases unmatched: 7. The CDR3 DNA follows: TGTGCCAGCAGCGCCGGGACAGGGAACCAGCCCCAGCATTTT. It yields the protein CASSAGTGNQPQHF.

The chain employs TRBV10-2 and TRBJ2-1; D gene uncertain. With 1 base removed from V and 5 bases from J, the gap between germline ends came to 9 bases. This CDR3 spans 14 amino acids. Germline V gene sequence: CDR1 WSHSY, CDR2 SAAADI. The CDR3 DNA reads TGCGCCAGCAGTGAGTTGGGTAGGAACAATGAGCAGTTCTTC. The encoded protein is CASSELGRNNEQFF.

The chain has TRBV14 and TRBJ2-7; D is unresolved. Trimming left V 5 bases short and J 1 base short, with 3 bases between. Germline V gene lookup returns CDR1 SGHDN and CDR2 FVKESK. The CDR3 covers 11 residues. The CDR3 is CASSYSYEQYF. The CDR3 DNA follows: TGTGCCAGCAGCTATTCCTACGAGCAGTACTTC.

In this sample, this clone turned up once. The rearrangement links TRBV6-5 to TRBJ2-1; TRBD1 might be the D (6 bases). V gave up 2 bases and J gave up 4 bases, with 12 bases separating them. CDR1 and CDR2 from the germline V gene are MNHEY and SVGAGI. CDR3 length equals 15 residues. The CDR3 is CASSYAWGTYNEQFF. The CDR3 DNA reads TGTGCCAGCAGTTACGCGTGGGGGACATACAATGAGCAGTTCTTC.

Of note for this clone: The sample holds other DNA sequences that translate to the same CDR3. The rearrangement joins TRBV11-2 to TRBJ2-7; no firm D call. V was clipped by 0 bases and J by 5 bases, with 8 bases between them. Germline V gene sequence: CDR1 SGHAT, CDR2 FQNNGV. The CDR3 runs to 13 residues. Here the CDR3 DNA reads TGTGCCAGCAGCTTAGAAGCGAGCCACGAGCAGTACTTC. Translation: CASSLEASHEQYF.

This clone occurred once. The J gene is TRBJ2-1, the V gene TRBV5-6; TRBD2 is a possible D gene (5 bases). Germline CDR1 SGHDT, CDR2 YYEEEE. V was pared by 4 bases and J by 9 bases, with 14 bases between. The CDR3 totals 13 residues. The CDR3 is CASSETRAGEQFF. The CDR3 DNA is TGTGCCAGCAGCGAAACTAGGGCCGGTGAGCAGTTCTTC.

The V gene is TRBV5-8, the J gene TRBJ2-1; 9 bases map to TRBD2. The CDR3 totals 15 residues. The germline CDR1 and CDR2 sequences are SGHTS and YDEGEE. V was clipped by 4 bases and J by 8 bases; unmatched bases: 10. The DNA of the CDR3 is TGTGCCAGCAGCCCGTGGGCGGGAGGGGTAGATGAGCAGTTCTTC. Its translation is CASSPWAGGVDEQFF.

The CDR3 DNA is TGTGCCAGCAGTTCACTTAGAGGCGACAGGGTGGCCACCGGGGAGCTGTTTTTT. Translated, it gives CASSSLRGDRVATGELFF. V gene TRBV27 combines with J gene TRBJ2-2, with TRBD1 matching 7 bases. J gave up 4 bases and V 4 bases, and 15 bases lay outside the gene matches. Per the germline V gene, CDR1 is MNHEY and CDR2 is SMNVEV (reference sequence). This CDR3 is built from 18 residues.

Only a few counts were recorded for this clone. The chain joins TRBV6-1 to TRBJ1-1; possibly TRBD1 for D (6 bases). Germline CDR1 and CDR2: MNHNS and SASEGT. V lost 0 bases and J 7 bases, leaving 9 bases between the germline ends. This CDR3 comprises 13 residues. The CDR3 loop reads CASSEAPTGEAFF. CDR3 in DNA: TGTGCCAGCAGTGAAGCCCCGACAGGTGAAGCTTTCTTT.

The chain couples TRBV12-3 or TRBV12-4 to TRBJ2-3; D unclear. CDR3 size: 12 residues. V gave up 2 bases and J gave up 5 bases, with 5 bases separating them. CDR3 DNA sequence: TGTGCCAGCAGTTTATACAGAGATACGCAGTATTTT. Translation gives CASSLYRDTQYF.

The sample holds one count of this clone. This chain uses TRBV19 with TRBJ2-5; TRBD1 is a possible D gene (6 bases). V was cut by 4 bases and J by 1 base, with 10 bases left in between. Germline lookup yields CDR1 LNHDA and CDR2 SQIVND (reference sequence). The CDR3 length is 14 residues. CDR3 coding DNA: TGTGCCAGTAGTAGGCAAGGGGGCCAAGAGACCCAGTACTTC. Amino acids: CASSRQGGQETQYF.

The chain combines TRBV11-2 with TRBJ2-5; D could derive from TRBD1 or TRBD2 (6 bases each). V lost 3 bases to trimming and J lost 7 bases, with 12 bases between them. Germline V gene lookup returns CDR1 SGHAT and CDR2 FQNNGV. The CDR3 covers 13 residues. In DNA form, the CDR3 reads TGTGCCAGCAGCTTGGAACAGGGAGGGACCCAGTACTTC. Translated: CASSLEQGGTQYF.

The chain couples TRBV27 to TRBJ2-7; 9 bases line up with TRBD1. Germline CDR1 MNHEY, CDR2 SMNVEV (reference sequence). The CDR3 loop spans 14 amino acids. The trim removed 3 bases at V and 5 bases at J, leaving 5 bases unmatched. The CDR3 here is CASSFGTGINEQYF. The CDR3 DNA follows: TGTGCCAGCAGTTTCGGGACAGGGATTAACGAGCAGTACTTC.

This chain joins TRBV11-3 and TRBJ2-1; D may be TRBD2 (5 bases). The germline CDR1 and CDR2 sequences are SGHNT and YENEEA. The ends were cut back, 1 base at V and 5 bases at J, with 15 bases in the middle. This CDR3 is built from 16 residues. The CDR3 coding sequence is TGTGCCAGCAGCTTAGGGGCGGGCGGATCGGACAATGAGCAGTTCTTC. It translates to CASSLGAGGSDNEQFF.

The chain joins TRBV29-1 to TRBJ2-7; no definite D call. Germline loops: CDR1 SQVTM, CDR2 ANQGSEA. The CDR3 extends over 13 amino acids. The ends were cut back, 6 bases at V and 7 bases at J, with 19 bases in the middle. Here the CDR3 reads CSVETDWSREQYF. The CDR3, as DNA: TGCAGCGTAGAAACAGACTGGTCTCGTGAGCAGTACTTC.

The chain uses TRBV6-6 and TRBJ2-1; 9 bases align to TRBD1. After removal of 2 bases from V and 8 bases from J, the junction contained 7 bases not matched to a gene. The germline gives CDR1 MNHNY, CDR2 SVGAGI (reference sequence). CDR3 size: 15 residues. In DNA, the CDR3 is TGTGCCAGCAGTTACACGGGACAGGGAATCTATGAGCAGTTCTTC. The encoded protein is CASSYTGQGIYEQFF.

In this sample, this clone turned up a few times. The genes are TRBV11-2 and TRBJ2-3; possible D gene TRBD2, 5 bases. The CDR3 spans 15 residues. Per germline, CDR1 SGHAT and CDR2 FQNNGV. V was pared by 3 bases and J by 0 bases, with 10 bases between. The CDR3 sequence: CASSFGSISTDTQYF. DNA for the CDR3: TGTGCCAGCAGCTTTGGGAGCATTAGCACAGATACGCAGTATTTT.

In its sample, this clone ranks as medium-sized. The V gene is TRBV10-1, the J gene TRBJ2-3; D possibly corresponds to TRBD2 (6 bases). The V and J ends lost 0 bases and 2 bases respectively, with 18 bases between them. There are 18 residues in the CDR3. CDR1 and CDR2 from the germline V gene are WNHNN and SYGVQD (reference sequence). The CDR3 DNA reads as TGCGCCAGCAGTGAGTCGGACCTCAGGAGGGGCTACACAGATACGCAGTATTTT. It encodes CASSESDLRRGYTDTQYF.

The V call is TRBV6-1, the J call TRBJ1-5; 9 bases match TRBD1. The CDR3 is made up of 16 amino acids. Germline values: CDR1 MNHNS, CDR2 SASEGT. V trimming: 0 bases; J trimming: 8 bases; junction bases outside the gene matches: 8. This CDR3 is CASSEAQLGQGEPQHF. As DNA, the CDR3 is TGTGCCAGCAGTGAAGCTCAGTTGGGACAGGGTGAGCCCCAGCATTTT.

J is TRBJ1-4 and V is TRBV2; TRBD1 aligns across 7 bases. The length of the CDR3 is 14 residues. Germline V gene sequence: CDR1 SNHLY, CDR2 FYNNEI. J lost 0 bases, V lost 7 bases, and 2 bases had no gene match. CDR3 sequence (DNA): TGTGCCAGCATGACAGGGACAACTAATGAAAAACTGTTTTTT. Residues: CASMTGTTNEKLFF.

This chain connects TRBV11-3 to TRBJ2-3; D unresolved. This CDR3 region has 16 residues. Per the germline V gene, CDR1 is SGHNT and CDR2 is YENEEA. The germline V and J ends were trimmed by 1 base and 6 bases, with 17 bases remaining between them. The CDR3 DNA sequence: TGTGCCAGCAGCTTAGGTGCCTACCTGGGTAGGGATACGCAGTATTTT. It encodes CASSLGAYLGRDTQYF.

This chain links TRBV12-3 or TRBV12-4 with TRBJ2-7, with D possibly matching TRBD1 (5 bases). This CDR3 has 12 amino acids. Between the trimmed V and J ends, which lost 5 bases and 4 bases, there was a span of 9 bases. In nucleotides, the CDR3 is TGTGCCAGCAGTCCGAGACAGTACGAGCAGTACTTC. It yields the protein CASSPRQYEQYF.

This clone was observed a handful of times. The genes are TRBV14 and TRBJ1-1; possibly TRBD1 for D (5 bases). CDR1 SGHDN and CDR2 FVKESK come from the germline V gene. CDR3 length equals 12 residues. Trimming stripped 1 base from V and 10 bases from J, with 10 bases between. The CDR3 coding sequence is TGTGCCAGCAGCCAAGGGGGGACCGGAGCTTTCTTT. Translated: CASSQGGTGAFF.

This clone is labeled as medium-sized. This CDR3 reads CASSLEGTSGGTDTQYF. CDR3 sequence (DNA): TGTGCCAGCAGTCTCGAAGGGACTAGCGGCGGCACAGATACGCAGTATTTT. V is TRBV3-1 (or the pseudogene TRBV3-2) and J is TRBJ2-3; TRBD2 matches 11 bases. The V gene end was trimmed by 6 bases and the J gene end by 1 base; junction bases not matched to a gene: 9. CDR3 length: 17 residues. Germline V lookup: CDR1 LGHDT, CDR2 YNNKEL (reference sequence).

The chain recombines TRBV5-1 with TRBJ2-5, with D unresolved. CDR1 SGHRS and CDR2 YFSETQ come from the germline V gene. V shed 4 bases and J shed 5 bases, with 9 bases lying between them. The CDR3 covers 12 residues. CDR3 nucleotides: TGCGCCAGCAGCCGACCCGAGGAGACCCAGTACTTC. This gives the protein CASSRPEETQYF.